This is a list of T cell receptor beta chains from one sample in a study of blood T cell repertoires in COVID-19. Libraries were prepared by immunoSEQ multiplex PCR; TCRdb keeps only in-frame clonotypes and omits some of them. The sample yields 100,000 to 150,000 clones, 70% to 75% seen once. The sequenced sample was peripheral blood. Receptors originate from a man in his 60s with acute or convalescent COVID-19. Each CDR3 is given with its conserved first and last residue. A D gene is named only where the DNA matches it firmly. A clone size is listed for some rows: how often the clone was seen (once, few, many), or a class if it is expanded.

j_call: TRBJ1-2; v_call: TRBV19; clone_size: NA; d_call: NA; cdr3_nt: TGTGCCAGTAACTTTTTAACCGGGGACTATGGCTACACCTTC; cdr3_aa: CASNFLTGDYGYTF
j_call: TRBJ1-3; v_call: TRBV25-1; clone_size: NA; d_call: TRBD1; cdr3_nt: TGTGCCAGCAGTCGGACAGGTATCTCCTTGAGGGGAAACACCATATATTTT; cdr3_aa: CASSRTGISLRGNTIYF
j_call: TRBJ1-2; v_call: TRBV6-6; clone_size: NA; d_call: NA; cdr3_nt: TGTGCCAGCACCCTCCGGGGTCTCTATGGCTACACCTTC; cdr3_aa: CASTLRGLYGYTF
j_call: TRBJ1-2; v_call: TRBV3-1/TRBV3-2; clone_size: NA; d_call: NA; cdr3_nt: TGTGCCAGCAGCCAAGAGGCAGGGTGGTCTTCCTATGGCTACACCTTC; cdr3_aa: CASSQEAGWSSYGYTF
j_call: TRBJ1-2; v_call: TRBV2; clone_size: NA; d_call: TRBD1; cdr3_nt: TGTGCCAGCAGCAAGACGGACAGGGGGGAGGGTGGCTACACCTTC; cdr3_aa: CASSKTDRGEGGYTF
j_call: TRBJ1-2; v_call: TRBV5-1; clone_size: NA; d_call: NA; cdr3_nt: TGCGCCAGCAGCCCTTATGAGGGGGATGGCTACACCTTC; cdr3_aa: CASSPYEGDGYTF
j_call: TRBJ1-1; v_call: TRBV19; clone_size: NA; d_call: TRBD1; cdr3_nt: TGTGCCAGTAGTCCCAAGACAGGGTTAAACACTGAAGCTTTCTTT; cdr3_aa: CASSPKTGLNTEAFF
j_call: TRBJ2-7; v_call: TRBV19; clone_size: NA; d_call: TRBD2; cdr3_nt: TGTGCCAGTAGTATATGGGGCGGGAGGGCCTCCGAGCAGTACTTC; cdr3_aa: CASSIWGGRASEQYF
j_call: TRBJ1-1; v_call: TRBV5-1; clone_size: NA; d_call: TRBD1; cdr3_nt: TGCGCCAGCAGCTCGGGACAGGTCACTGAAGCTTTCTTT; cdr3_aa: CASSSGQVTEAFF
j_call: TRBJ2-2; v_call: TRBV3-1/TRBV3-2; clone_size: few; d_call: NA; cdr3_nt: TGTGCCAGCAGCCCGGGGAGGCCGCGAGCGACCGGGGAGCTGTTTTTT; cdr3_aa: CASSPGRPRATGELFF
j_call: TRBJ1-2; v_call: TRBV10-2; clone_size: few; d_call: TRBD1; cdr3_nt: TGCGCCAGCAGTCGGGACAGCAACTATGGCTACACCTTC; cdr3_aa: CASSRDSNYGYTF
j_call: TRBJ1-1; v_call: TRBV24-1; clone_size: NA; d_call: TRBD1; cdr3_nt: TGTGCCACCAGTGGCCCGGGACAGCGGAACACTGAAGCTTTCTTT; cdr3_aa: CATSGPGQRNTEAFF
j_call: TRBJ1-2; v_call: TRBV2; clone_size: NA; d_call: NA; cdr3_nt: TGTGCCAGCATCTTCGACAGTATCTATGGCTACACCTTC; cdr3_aa: CASIFDSIYGYTF
j_call: TRBJ1-4; v_call: TRBV10-1; clone_size: NA; d_call: NA; cdr3_nt: TGCGCCAGCAGTGATTCAGTCGGAGAGAAACTGTTTTTT; cdr3_aa: CASSDSVGEKLFF
j_call: TRBJ1-5; v_call: TRBV2; clone_size: NA; d_call: TRBD1; cdr3_nt: TGTGCCAGCACCTTCGAAAACAGGGGGCCTCAGCCCCAGCATTTT; cdr3_aa: CASTFENRGPQPQHF
j_call: TRBJ1-4; v_call: TRBV5-1; clone_size: NA; d_call: NA; cdr3_nt: TGCGCCAGCAGCTTGGTCCCAGGTTCTAATGAAAAACTGTTTTTT; cdr3_aa: CASSLVPGSNEKLFF
j_call: TRBJ1-1; v_call: TRBV12-3/TRBV12-4; clone_size: once; d_call: NA; cdr3_nt: TGTGCCAGCAGTTTAACGGAGAAGACTGAAGCTTTCTTT; cdr3_aa: CASSLTEKTEAFF
j_call: TRBJ1-1; v_call: TRBV5-4; clone_size: few; d_call: TRBD1; cdr3_nt: TGTGCCAGCAGCCAGGGACAGTCAAAAGTTGAAGCTTTCTTT; cdr3_aa: CASSQGQSKVEAFF
j_call: TRBJ2-3; v_call: TRBV12-3/TRBV12-4; clone_size: few; d_call: NA; cdr3_nt: TGTGCCAGCAGTTCAGGACAGTTTACGCAGTATTTT; cdr3_aa: CASSSGQFTQYF
j_call: TRBJ2-3; v_call: TRBV7-9; clone_size: NA; d_call: TRBD2; cdr3_nt: TGTGCCAGCATCGAATTGACTAGCGGGGCCCTCACAGATACGCAGTATTTT; cdr3_aa: CASIELTSGALTDTQYF
j_call: TRBJ2-2; v_call: TRBV9; clone_size: NA; d_call: NA; cdr3_nt: TGTGCCAGCAGCGCGGGGATCGCGAACACCGGGGAGCTGTTTTTT; cdr3_aa: CASSAGIANTGELFF
j_call: TRBJ2-4; v_call: TRBV24-1; clone_size: NA; d_call: TRBD1; cdr3_nt: TGTGCCACCAGTGATCCCAGACAGGGATGGGGAAAAAACATTCAGTACTTC; cdr3_aa: CATSDPRQGWGKNIQYF
j_call: TRBJ1-5; v_call: TRBV2; clone_size: NA; d_call: NA; cdr3_nt: TGTGCCAGCAGCTACGATCTTGCCCGGCCCCAGCATTTT; cdr3_aa: CASSYDLARPQHF
j_call: TRBJ2-2; v_call: TRBV5-1; clone_size: NA; d_call: TRBD2; cdr3_nt: TGCGCCAGCACTACATCCGGGACTAGCAGCACCACCGGGGAGCTGTTTTTT; cdr3_aa: CASTTSGTSSTTGELFF
j_call: TRBJ2-1; v_call: TRBV5-1; clone_size: NA; d_call: TRBD2; cdr3_nt: TGCGCCAGCAGAAAAGAGCTAGCGGGGGCCGGGGAGCAGTTCTTC; cdr3_aa: CASRKELAGAGEQFF
j_call: TRBJ2-3; v_call: TRBV4-2; clone_size: few; d_call: TRBD1; cdr3_nt: TGTGCCAGCAGCCACCTACCCCTCCGGGACAGGGGGCCCGATACGCAGTATTTT; cdr3_aa: CASSHLPLRDRGPDTQYF
j_call: TRBJ2-5; v_call: TRBV14; clone_size: NA; d_call: NA; cdr3_nt: TGTGCCAGCAGCCAAATTCAGGGTCTTGAGACCCAGTACTTC; cdr3_aa: CASSQIQGLETQYF
j_call: TRBJ2-4; v_call: TRBV3-1/TRBV3-2; clone_size: NA; d_call: NA; cdr3_nt: TGTGCCAGCAGCCAGAGACTTGAGACCAAAAACATTCAGTACTTC; cdr3_aa: CASSQRLETKNIQYF
j_call: TRBJ2-1; v_call: TRBV5-1; clone_size: NA; d_call: NA; cdr3_nt: TGCGCCAGCAGCTCCGAGGGACTGAACAATGAGCAGTTCTTC; cdr3_aa: CASSSEGLNNEQFF
j_call: TRBJ2-3; v_call: TRBV3-1/TRBV3-2; clone_size: NA; d_call: TRBD2; cdr3_nt: TGTGCCAGCAGCCTATTAGCGGGGGCTAGCACAGATACGCAGTATTTT; cdr3_aa: CASSLLAGASTDTQYF
j_call: TRBJ1-1; v_call: TRBV18; clone_size: NA; d_call: NA; cdr3_nt: TGTGCCAGCTCATCAGATAGCCAAAGGACTGAAGCTTTCTTT; cdr3_aa: CASSSDSQRTEAFF
j_call: TRBJ1-1; v_call: TRBV29-1; clone_size: NA; d_call: TRBD1; cdr3_nt: TGCAGCGTTGAAGCGGACAGGGGGCTGAACACTGAAGCTTTCTTT; cdr3_aa: CSVEADRGLNTEAFF
j_call: TRBJ2-7; v_call: TRBV11-2; clone_size: NA; d_call: NA; cdr3_nt: TGTGCCAGCAGCTTTGGCAGGGAATCCTACGAGCAGTACTTC; cdr3_aa: CASSFGRESYEQYF
j_call: TRBJ1-6; v_call: TRBV11-2; clone_size: NA; d_call: NA; cdr3_nt: TGTGCCAGCAGTCCCGGACAGAATTCACCCCTCCACTTT; cdr3_aa: CASSPGQNSPLHF
j_call: TRBJ1-1; v_call: TRBV2; clone_size: NA; d_call: TRBD1; cdr3_nt: TGTGCCAGCAGTGAAGCGCTTCTCAGGGGGGAAGCTTTCTTT; cdr3_aa: CASSEALLRGEAFF
j_call: TRBJ2-7; v_call: TRBV7-2; clone_size: many; d_call: NA; cdr3_nt: TGTGCCAGCAGCTTAGTTGCGGGGGCCACCTACGAGCAGTACTTC; cdr3_aa: CASSLVAGATYEQYF
j_call: TRBJ1-1; v_call: TRBV15; clone_size: NA; d_call: TRBD1; cdr3_nt: TGTGCCACCAGCCGGACAGGGGTTGAAGCTTTCTTT; cdr3_aa: CATSRTGVEAFF
j_call: TRBJ2-7; v_call: TRBV11-2; clone_size: once; d_call: TRBD2; cdr3_nt: TGTGCCAGCAGCTTTACGTTCTCAGGCGGGGGGACCCAATACGAGCAGTACTTC; cdr3_aa: CASSFTFSGGGTQYEQYF
j_call: TRBJ1-6; v_call: TRBV5-3; clone_size: NA; d_call: TRBD1; cdr3_nt: TGTGCCAGAAGCCTCAGGGGGAGCTCCTATAATTCACCCCTCCACTTT; cdr3_aa: CARSLRGSSYNSPLHF
j_call: TRBJ2-7; v_call: TRBV14; clone_size: NA; d_call: NA; cdr3_nt: TGTGCCAGCAGCCAAAATCAGCGGGCAGGGAAGTACTTC; cdr3_aa: CASSQNQRAGKYF
j_call: TRBJ2-1; v_call: TRBV4-2; clone_size: NA; d_call: TRBD1; cdr3_nt: TGTGCCAGCAGCTCCCGGGACAGGCACCTTGAGCAGTTCTTC; cdr3_aa: CASSSRDRHLEQFF
j_call: TRBJ2-3; v_call: TRBV6-5; clone_size: NA; d_call: TRBD1; cdr3_nt: TGTGCCAGCAGTTGGGACAGGGGTACAGATACGCAGTATTTT; cdr3_aa: CASSWDRGTDTQYF
j_call: TRBJ2-1; v_call: TRBV9; clone_size: NA; d_call: TRBD2; cdr3_nt: TGTGCCAGCAGCCCCGCTAGCGGGAGGCAACCTGAGCAGTTCTTC; cdr3_aa: CASSPASGRQPEQFF
j_call: TRBJ2-7; v_call: TRBV3-1/TRBV3-2; clone_size: NA; d_call: NA; cdr3_nt: TGTGCCAGCAGCCCATCGAGGCGGGGGCCTAGCGAGCAGTACTTC; cdr3_aa: CASSPSRRGPSEQYF
j_call: TRBJ1-1; v_call: TRBV30; clone_size: few; d_call: TRBD1; cdr3_nt: TGTGCCTGGAGTGCGACAGGGGGCACCACTGAAGCTTTCTTT; cdr3_aa: CAWSATGGTTEAFF
j_call: TRBJ1-2; v_call: TRBV2; clone_size: NA; d_call: NA; cdr3_nt: TGTGCCAGCAGTGAGTTTCGATCGGAGGGAACCCCTGGCGGCTACACCTTC; cdr3_aa: CASSEFRSEGTPGGYTF
j_call: TRBJ1-6; v_call: TRBV3-1/TRBV3-2; clone_size: NA; d_call: NA; cdr3_nt: TGTGCCAGCAGCCAAGGAGGGGGTAGATCACCCCTCCACTTT; cdr3_aa: CASSQGGGRSPLHF
j_call: TRBJ2-3; v_call: TRBV3-1/TRBV3-2; clone_size: NA; d_call: TRBD2; cdr3_nt: TGTGCCAGCAGCCAAGAGCTGCGACTAGCTTCAGATACGCAGTATTTT; cdr3_aa: CASSQELRLASDTQYF
j_call: TRBJ1-5; v_call: TRBV29-1; clone_size: NA; d_call: NA; cdr3_nt: TGCAGCGCGAGTAAGGGAGGGGCGAATCAGCCCCAGCATTTT; cdr3_aa: CSASKGGANQPQHF
j_call: TRBJ2-3; v_call: TRBV4-2; clone_size: NA; d_call: TRBD2; cdr3_nt: TGTGCCAGCAGCCAAGACCCGGGGGGAACCACAGATACGCAGTATTTT; cdr3_aa: CASSQDPGGTTDTQYF
j_call: TRBJ1-2; v_call: TRBV5-5; clone_size: few; d_call: NA; cdr3_nt: TGTGCCAGCAGCCACCCCCTCCTAAACTATGGCTACACCTTC; cdr3_aa: CASSHPLLNYGYTF
j_call: TRBJ1-1; v_call: TRBV6-2/TRBV6-3; clone_size: once; d_call: TRBD1; cdr3_nt: TGTGCCAGCAGTTACGACAGGGGGCGATCTTTCTTT; cdr3_aa: CASSYDRGRSFF
j_call: TRBJ2-6; v_call: TRBV5-1; clone_size: few; d_call: NA; cdr3_nt: TGCGCCAGCAGCTTGGGACAACTGGCTGGGGCCAACGTCCTGACTTTC; cdr3_aa: CASSLGQLAGANVLTF